The TCR beta chain under discussion was sequenced for a study of blood T cells in healthy people across ages. Study-wide results and limits: The study lacked donor CMV status, which possibly confounded expanded clonotype changes.

The table lists this clonotype with a count of one. Its antigen is not known. Extraction yielded at least 6 micrograms of total RNA per sample. Germline assignment: CDR1 SGHAT and CDR2 FQNNGV. V lost 8 bases and J lost 3, with 18 bases in between. The CDR3 is 15 amino acids. The authors ran a second PCR of about 6 to 11 cycles using a sample-barcoded 5' primer and a J-beta primer mix. All cDNA molecules were each tagged by a template-switch adaptor with 12 random nucleotides. TCRdb passed the 5' RACE reads through MiXCR, listing each CDR3 protein once. In the table there are some 730,000 distinct CDR3 sequences, over 20% of which are singletons.

The TCR originated in a man aged 65-85 years in good health. Sequencing was done on a sample of blood. The chain uses TRBV11-2 and TRBJ2-3; D uncertain. The CDR3: CASGPMVALTDTQYF. The CDR3, as DNA: TGTGCCAGCGGCCCTATGGTAGCCCTTACAGATACGCAGTATTTT.